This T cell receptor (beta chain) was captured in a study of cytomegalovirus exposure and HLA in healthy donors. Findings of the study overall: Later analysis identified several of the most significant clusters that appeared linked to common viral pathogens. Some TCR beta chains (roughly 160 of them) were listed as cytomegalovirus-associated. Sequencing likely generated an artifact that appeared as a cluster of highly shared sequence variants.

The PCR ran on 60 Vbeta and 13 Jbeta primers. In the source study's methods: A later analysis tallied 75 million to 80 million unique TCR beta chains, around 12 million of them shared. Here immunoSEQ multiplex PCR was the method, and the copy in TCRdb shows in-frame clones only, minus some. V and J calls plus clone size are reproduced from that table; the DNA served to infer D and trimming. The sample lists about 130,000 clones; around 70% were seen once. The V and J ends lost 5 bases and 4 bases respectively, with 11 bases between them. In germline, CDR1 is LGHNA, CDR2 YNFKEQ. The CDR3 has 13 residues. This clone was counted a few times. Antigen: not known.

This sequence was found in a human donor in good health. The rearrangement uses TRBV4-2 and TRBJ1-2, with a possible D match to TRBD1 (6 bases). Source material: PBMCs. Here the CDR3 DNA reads TGTGCCAGCAGCTTGGGGGCTTCCTATGGCTACACCTTC. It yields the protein CASSLGASYGYTF.